Listed below are T cell receptor beta chains from one sample, sequenced in a study of blood T cells in healthy people across ages. TCRdb called the 5' RACE reads again in MiXCR, with one record for every CDR3 protein. The data contain hundreds of thousands of distinct CDR3 sequences, under 45% of them singletons. The sample was blood. Every receptor here comes from a man aged 60-69 years in good health. Each CDR3 is given with its conserved first and last residue. D genes are given only for firm matches. For some rows the clone size is stated as once, few or many, or as a class when expanded; others skip it.

abundance: few
d_gene: TRBD2
j_gene: TRBJ2-4
v_gene: TRBV7-2
len: 16
CDR3aa: CASSPGGQRGADIQYF
CDR3nt: TGTGCCAGCAGCCCCGGGGGTCAGCGGGGTGCGGACATTCAGTACTTC

abundance: .
d_gene: .
j_gene: TRBJ2-1
v_gene: TRBV5-4
len: 17
CDR3aa: CASSPSRGSSSYNEQFF
CDR3nt: TGTGCCAGCAGCCCCAGTCGGGGGAGTTCGTCCTACAATGAGCAGTTCTTC

abundance: .
d_gene: TRBD2
j_gene: TRBJ2-3
v_gene: TRBV27
len: 17
CDR3aa: CASTLTKNSGVADTQYF
CDR3nt: TGTGCCAGCACTCTCACCAAGAATAGCGGGGTAGCAGATACGCAGTATTTT

abundance: .
d_gene: TRBD2
j_gene: TRBJ2-1
v_gene: TRBV6-2/TRBV6-3
len: 17
CDR3aa: CASSPGLAGAPRDEQFF
CDR3nt: TGTGCCAGCAGTCCCGGACTAGCGGGGGCGCCTAGGGATGAGCAGTTCTTC

abundance: .
d_gene: .
j_gene: TRBJ2-1
v_gene: TRBV2
len: 13
CDR3aa: CASRQYRDNEQFF
CDR3nt: TGTGCCAGCAGACAATACAGGGACAATGAGCAGTTCTTC

abundance: few
d_gene: .
j_gene: TRBJ2-7
v_gene: TRBV10-3
len: 13
CDR3aa: CATSRDGPYEQYF
CDR3nt: TGTGCCACCAGTCGGGACGGGCCCTACGAGCAGTACTTC

abundance: .
d_gene: .
j_gene: TRBJ2-5
v_gene: TRBV20-1
len: 16
CDR3aa: CSARLLKGHLGETQYF
CDR3nt: TGCAGTGCTAGACTCCTCAAGGGACACCTAGGGGAGACCCAGTACTTC

abundance: .
d_gene: .
j_gene: TRBJ2-6
v_gene: TRBV7-2
len: 16
CDR3aa: CASSTRQTSGANVLTF
CDR3nt: TGTGCCAGCAGCACCCGACAGACCTCTGGGGCCAACGTCCTGACTTTC

abundance: .
d_gene: .
j_gene: TRBJ2-7
v_gene: TRBV20-1
len: 13
CDR3aa: CSARELGYYEQYF
CDR3nt: TGCAGTGCTAGAGAACTAGGGTACTACGAGCAGTACTTC

abundance: .
d_gene: TRBD1
j_gene: TRBJ2-1
v_gene: TRBV12-3/TRBV12-4
len: 15
CDR3aa: CASSRGQGRHNEQFF
CDR3nt: TGTGCCAGCAGTCGCGGACAGGGTCGGCACAATGAGCAGTTCTTC

abundance: few
d_gene: TRBD1
j_gene: TRBJ2-7
v_gene: TRBV6-1
len: 13
CDR3aa: CASREGGYSEQYF
CDR3nt: TGTGCCAGCAGAGAAGGGGGCTATAGCGAGCAGTACTTC

abundance: .
d_gene: .
j_gene: TRBJ2-1
v_gene: TRBV9
len: 15
CDR3aa: CASSTQGRAYNEQFF
CDR3nt: TGTGCCAGCAGCACTCAGGGTCGGGCCTACAATGAGCAGTTCTTC

abundance: .
d_gene: TRBD1
j_gene: TRBJ1-6
v_gene: TRBV12-3/TRBV12-4
len: 15
CDR3aa: CASSGGQVLRSPLNF
CDR3nt: TGTGCCAGCAGTGGTGGACAGGTCCTACGGTCACCCCTCAACTTT

abundance: .
d_gene: TRBD2
j_gene: TRBJ2-5
v_gene: TRBV2
len: 13
CDR3aa: CASKTSGGETQYF
CDR3nt: TGTGCCAGCAAAACTAGCGGGGGAGAGACCCAGTACTTC

abundance: many
d_gene: TRBD2
j_gene: TRBJ2-5
v_gene: TRBV11-2
len: 15
CDR3aa: CASSLGRGGQETQYF
CDR3nt: TGTGCCAGCAGCTTAGGGCGGGGGGGACAAGAGACCCAGTACTTC

abundance: .
d_gene: .
j_gene: TRBJ1-5
v_gene: TRBV6-2/TRBV6-3
len: 16
CDR3aa: CASSYAAGWGNQPQHF
CDR3nt: TGTGCCAGTAGTTACGCGGCAGGGTGGGGCAATCAGCCCCAGCATTTT

abundance: few
d_gene: TRBD1
j_gene: TRBJ2-3
v_gene: TRBV9
len: 16
CDR3aa: CASSLTTGKRTDTQYF
CDR3nt: TGTGCCAGCAGCTTGACGACAGGGAAGAGGACAGATACGCAGTATTTT

abundance: few
d_gene: .
j_gene: TRBJ1-1
v_gene: TRBV12-3/TRBV12-4
len: 12
CDR3aa: CASSFFTTEAFF
CDR3nt: TGTGCCAGCAGTTTTTTCACGACTGAAGCTTTCTTT

abundance: few
d_gene: TRBD2
j_gene: TRBJ2-5
v_gene: TRBV6-2/TRBV6-3
len: 16
CDR3aa: CASRDPGTTRQETQYF
CDR3nt: TGTGCCAGCAGGGATCCAGGGACTACTCGACAAGAGACCCAGTACTTC

abundance: .
d_gene: TRBD1
j_gene: TRBJ1-2
v_gene: TRBV5-1
len: 13
CDR3aa: CASSLEGGGGYTF
CDR3nt: TGCGCCAGCAGCTTGGAAGGGGGCGGTGGCTACACCTTC

abundance: few
d_gene: TRBD2
j_gene: TRBJ2-5
v_gene: TRBV5-1
len: 15
CDR3aa: CASSERTSEVGTQYF
CDR3nt: TGCGCCAGCAGCGAGAGGACTAGCGAAGTTGGGACCCAGTACTTC

abundance: .
d_gene: TRBD2
j_gene: TRBJ2-7
v_gene: TRBV6-5
len: 16
CDR3aa: CASSIESGASSYEQYF
CDR3nt: TGTGCCAGCAGTATAGAGAGCGGGGCGAGCTCCTACGAGCAGTACTTC

abundance: .
d_gene: TRBD1
j_gene: TRBJ2-6
v_gene: TRBV9
len: 18
CDR3aa: CASSAYYTGAAGANVLTF
CDR3nt: TGTGCCAGCAGCGCATACTATACAGGGGCTGCCGGGGCCAACGTCCTGACTTTC

abundance: few
d_gene: TRBD1
j_gene: TRBJ2-3
v_gene: TRBV27
len: 15
CDR3aa: CASSYRDRPADTQYF
CDR3nt: TGTGCCAGCAGTTACCGGGACAGGCCAGCAGATACGCAGTATTTT

abundance: few
d_gene: .
j_gene: TRBJ2-7
v_gene: TRBV7-2
len: 14
CDR3aa: CASSSGGLYGEQYF
CDR3nt: TGTGCCAGCAGCTCCGGAGGACTATATGGCGAGCAGTACTTC

abundance: .
d_gene: .
j_gene: TRBJ1-5
v_gene: TRBV6-2/TRBV6-3
len: 14
CDR3aa: CASRSLSGNQPQHF
CDR3nt: TGTGCCAGCAGGTCACTCAGCGGCAATCAGCCCCAGCATTTT

abundance: .
d_gene: .
j_gene: TRBJ1-6
v_gene: TRBV25-1
len: 15
CDR3aa: CASSDLRLGGSPLHF
CDR3nt: TGTGCCAGCAGTGACCTCAGGTTGGGTGGGTCACCCCTCCACTTT

abundance: .
d_gene: .
j_gene: TRBJ2-5
v_gene: TRBV28
len: 15
CDR3aa: CASSSRGPTPMTQYF
CDR3nt: TGTGCCAGCAGTTCCCGGGGACCCACACCGATGACCCAGTACTTC

abundance: few
d_gene: .
j_gene: TRBJ2-7
v_gene: TRBV4-3
len: 16
CDR3aa: CASSQGGGYPTGEQYF
CDR3nt: TGCGCCAGCAGCCAAGGAGGGGGATATCCGACTGGGGAGCAGTACTTC

abundance: .
d_gene: .
j_gene: TRBJ1-2
v_gene: TRBV4-3
len: 15
CDR3aa: CASSQGTVFQYGYTF
CDR3nt: TGCGCCAGCAGCCAAGGGACAGTTTTCCAATATGGCTACACCTTC

abundance: few
d_gene: .
j_gene: TRBJ2-5
v_gene: TRBV9
len: 14
CDR3aa: CASSGSGTQETQYF
CDR3nt: TGTGCCAGCAGCGGATCCGGGACACAAGAGACCCAGTACTTC

abundance: once
d_gene: TRBD1
j_gene: TRBJ2-5
v_gene: TRBV20-1
len: 11
CDR3aa: CSADTGGSKYF
CDR3nt: TGCAGTGCTGATACAGGGGGTTCCAAGTACTTC

abundance: few
d_gene: .
j_gene: TRBJ2-1
v_gene: TRBV4-3
len: 14
CDR3aa: CASSQEYEYNEQFF
CDR3nt: TGCGCCAGCAGCCAAGAGTACGAGTACAATGAGCAGTTCTTC

abundance: .
d_gene: .
j_gene: TRBJ1-2
v_gene: TRBV6-4
len: 15
CDR3aa: CASKPGPLASYGYTF
CDR3nt: TGTGCCAGCAAACCGGGTCCCCTGGCCAGTTATGGCTACACCTTC

abundance: .
d_gene: TRBD2
j_gene: TRBJ2-3
v_gene: TRBV20-1
len: 16
CDR3aa: CSARDMAGGPRDTQYF
CDR3nt: TGCAGTGCTAGAGATATGGCGGGGGGCCCCAGAGATACGCAGTATTTT

abundance: few
d_gene: .
j_gene: TRBJ2-5
v_gene: TRBV7-6
len: 14
CDR3aa: CASSLTAHQETQYF
CDR3nt: TGTGCCAGCAGCCTAACCGCGCACCAAGAGACCCAGTACTTC

abundance: .
d_gene: .
j_gene: TRBJ1-2
v_gene: TRBV7-2
len: 14
CDR3aa: CASSSNGGYGGYTF
CDR3nt: TGTGCCAGCAGCTCCAATGGTGGGTATGGTGGCTACACCTTC

abundance: .
d_gene: .
j_gene: TRBJ2-7
v_gene: TRBV20-1
len: 16
CDR3aa: CSARPLRRVASYEQYF
CDR3nt: TGCAGTGCTAGACCCTTAAGAAGGGTAGCGTCCTACGAGCAGTACTTC

abundance: .
d_gene: TRBD1
j_gene: TRBJ1-5
v_gene: TRBV20-1
len: 15
CDR3aa: CSASAVGGLDQPQHF
CDR3nt: TGCAGTGCTAGTGCGGTAGGGGGCCTAGATCAGCCCCAGCATTTT

abundance: .
d_gene: TRBD1
j_gene: TRBJ1-6
v_gene: TRBV10-3
len: 14
CDR3aa: CAINGQGGNSPLHF
CDR3nt: TGTGCCATCAACGGACAGGGAGGGAATTCACCCCTCCACTTT

abundance: .
d_gene: .
j_gene: TRBJ2-1
v_gene: TRBV4-3
len: 17
CDR3aa: CVSSQANPGAGYNEQFF
CDR3nt: TGCGTCAGCAGCCAAGCTAATCCGGGGGCGGGTTACAATGAGCAGTTCTTC

abundance: .
d_gene: TRBD1
j_gene: TRBJ2-1
v_gene: TRBV5-5
len: 16
CDR3aa: CASSSLRDRAKNEQFF
CDR3nt: TGTGCCAGCAGCTCCCTCCGGGACAGGGCGAAAAATGAGCAGTTCTTC